This passage covers 11 T cell receptor beta chains from one sample sequenced in a study of blood T cell repertoires in COVID-19. Data came from immunoSEQ multiplex PCR; TCRdb stores just in-frame clones and leaves some out. Of 150,000 to 200,000 clones listed, about 90% are singletons. Sequenced material: peripheral blood. The receptors derive from a woman aged 60 to 75 with COVID-19, enrolled during active disease.

This clone has only one observation. This chain uses TRBV18 with TRBJ1-3; tentative D call: TRBD1 (5 bases). Germline V gene sequence: CDR1 KGHSH, CDR2 LQKENI. The CDR3 is made up of 15 amino acids. Trimming took off 3 bases at V and 0 bases at J, with 9 bases between the two ends. DNA for the CDR3: TGTGCCAGCTCACCGGGGGGTACCTCTGGAAACACCATATATTTT. This encodes CASSPGGTSGNTIYF.

V and J are TRBV5-8 and TRBJ1-5, with D possibly being TRBD1 (5 bases). Germline lookup yields CDR1 SGHTS and CDR2 YDEGEE. The V and J ends lost 0 bases and 7 bases respectively, with 17 bases between them. The CDR3 contains 16 residues. This CDR3 is CASSLALRGGSQPQHF. CDR3 DNA sequence: TGTGCCAGCAGCTTGGCGCTCCGGGGGGGAAGCCAGCCCCAGCATTTT.

The V gene is TRBV7-3, the J gene TRBJ1-6; 10 bases map to TRBD1. The J segment lost 8 bases and the V segment lost 1 base, leaving 2 bases of the junction unmatched. The germline V gene has CDR1 SGHTA and CDR2 FQGTGA. The CDR3 contains 15 residues. CDR3 bases: TGTGCCAGCAGCTTAAGAGGGACAGGGGATTCACCCCTCCACTTT. Protein: CASSLRGTGDSPLHF.

The rearrangement links TRBV9 to TRBJ2-5; TRBD2 aligns across 8 bases. Germline V gives CDR1 SGDLS, CDR2 YYNGEE. The CDR3 extends over 15 amino acids. V gave up 0 bases and J gave up 0 bases; unmatched junction bases: 1. CDR3 loop: CASSVAGGDQETQYF. DNA of the CDR3: TGTGCCAGCAGCGTAGCGGGAGGGGACCAAGAGACCCAGTACTTC.

This clone occurred a few times. The V call is TRBV13, the J call TRBJ1-1, with 7 bases identical to TRBD1. Germline trimming cut 1 base from V and 4 bases from J; bases unmatched to any gene: 0. Germline V gene sequence: CDR1 PRHDT, CDR2 FYEKMQ (reference sequence). CDR3 length: 13 amino acids. The CDR3 nucleotides are TGTGCCAGCAGCTTAGCAGGGGGCACTGAAGCTTTCTTT. As protein: CASSLAGGTEAFF.

This sequence joins TRBV21-1 and TRBJ2-7; TRBD2 was called by the table and not checked on the DNA. TRBV21-1 is designated a pseudogene. The CDR3 has 15 residues. The CDR3 protein is CASSKERAVPYEQYF. The CDR3 coding sequence is TGTGCCAGCAGCAAAGAGCGAGCGGTTCCCTACGAGCAGTACTTC.

The gene calls are TRBV7-9 and TRBJ1-2; D may be TRBD1 (6 bases). This CDR3 has 14 amino acids. The V and J ends lost 0 bases and 4 bases respectively, with 9 bases between them. Germline V gene sequence: CDR1 SEHNR, CDR2 FQNEAQ (reference sequence). The CDR3 here is CASSLADRFYGYTF. The DNA for the CDR3 is TGTGCCAGCAGCTTAGCGGACAGATTCTATGGCTACACCTTC.

The J gene is TRBJ1-2, the V gene TRBV7-2; 9 nucleotides match TRBD1. After removal of 5 bases from V and 7 bases from J, the junction contained 8 bases not matched to a gene. CDR1 and CDR2 (germline): SGHTA, FQGNSA. The CDR3 runs 14 residues. CDR3 DNA: TGTGCCAGCAGCCTAGGACAGGGGTTGCTTGGCTACACCTTC. As protein: CASSLGQGLLGYTF.

This clone was found a few times. The CDR3 DNA reads TGTGCCAGCACGCGGCAGGGCTATGGCTACACCTTC. This sequence encodes CASTRQGYGYTF. The chain joins TRBV6-5 to TRBJ1-2; tentative D call: TRBD1 (5 bases). The germline V gene encodes CDR1 MNHEY and CDR2 SVGAGI. Trimming shortened V by 7 bases and J by 4 bases, and 10 bases separated the two germline ends. This CDR3 contains 12 residues.

A word on this clone: The junction shows a germline mismatch at one end, possibly a read error. The chain's CDR3 is CASSAAGLPSKNF. The CDR3 DNA reads as TGTGCCAGCAGCGCTGCAGGACTCCCTAGTAAGAACTTC. The chain links TRBV28 to TRBJ2-7; tentatively, D is TRBD2 (5 bases). This CDR3 is built from 13 residues. Germline assignment: CDR1 MDHEN and CDR2 SYDVKM.

This sequence joins TRBV25-1 and TRBJ1-1; 8 bases agree with TRBD1. CDR1 is MGHDK, CDR2 SYGVNS, per germline. Losses at the gene ends were 6 bases for V and 4 bases for J; bases not matched to a gene: 7. This CDR3 has 14 amino acids. CDR3 DNA: TGTGCCAGCAGCAAGACAGGGGTAGCCACTGAAGCTTTCTTT. Encoded protein: CASSKTGVATEAFF.